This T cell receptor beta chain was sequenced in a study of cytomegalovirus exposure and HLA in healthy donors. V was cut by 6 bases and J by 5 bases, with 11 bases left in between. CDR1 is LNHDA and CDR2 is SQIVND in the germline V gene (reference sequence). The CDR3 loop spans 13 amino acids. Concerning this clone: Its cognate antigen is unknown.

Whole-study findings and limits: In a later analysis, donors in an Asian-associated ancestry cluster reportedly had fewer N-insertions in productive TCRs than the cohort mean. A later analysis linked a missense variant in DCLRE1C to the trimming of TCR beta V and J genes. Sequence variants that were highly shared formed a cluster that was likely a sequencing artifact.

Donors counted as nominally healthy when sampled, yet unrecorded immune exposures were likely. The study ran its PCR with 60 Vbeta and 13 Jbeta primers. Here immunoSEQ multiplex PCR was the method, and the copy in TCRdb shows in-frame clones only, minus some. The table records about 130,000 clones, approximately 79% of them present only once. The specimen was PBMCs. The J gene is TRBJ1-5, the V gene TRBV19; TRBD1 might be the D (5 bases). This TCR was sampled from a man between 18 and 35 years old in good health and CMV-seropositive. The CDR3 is CASRFQGDQPQHF. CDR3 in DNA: TGTGCCAGTAGATTCCAGGGTGATCAGCCCCAGCATTTT. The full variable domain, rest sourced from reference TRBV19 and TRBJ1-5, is DGGITQSPKYLFRKEGQNVTLSCEQNLNHDAMYWYRQDPGQGLRLIYYSQIVNDFQKGDIAEGYSVSREKKESFPLTVTSAQKNPTAFYLCASRFQGDQPQHFGDGTRLSIL.